The clone carrying this T cell receptor (beta chain) was counted at least ten times. As yet, its antigen is unknown. Amplification yielded TCR beta CDR3 regions, with RNA transcripts as the source. HTBI primers were the set used in a first-round RT-PCR of the TCR CDR3. In TCRdb, the multiplex PCR reads were re-called with MiXCR into one record per CDR3 protein. The sample carries fewer than 500,000 distinct CDR3 sequences, 13% recorded once. The trim removed 5 bases at V and 5 bases at J, leaving 12 bases unmatched. CDR3 length equals 17 residues. Germline CDR1 reads MNHEY; CDR2 reads SMNVEV (reference sequence). This record comes from a study of T cells in Graves' hyperthyroidism and ophthalmopathy. Looking at the study overall: The blood sample was taken at first diagnosis, before treatment began. Study-level points and caveats: Most expanded thyroid clonotypes above 0.001 also appeared in blood. Ophthalmopathy, which appeared later, was predicted by the model a median approximately six months before onset.

The sequenced material came from blood. The source is a man under 40 with Graves' hyperthyroidism that later progressed to Graves' ophthalmopathy. This rearrangement joins TRBV27 to TRBJ2-5; 12 nucleotides agree with TRBD1. CDR3 loop: CASSGLPGTGGAETQYF. As DNA, the CDR3 is TGTGCCAGCAGTGGTCTTCCCGGGACAGGGGGCGCGGAGACCCAGTACTTC.